This T cell receptor (beta chain) was sequenced during a study of shared clonotypes between healthy human individuals. Study-wide context: Donors, aged 18 to 49, were a couple of women and a few men. Researchers assigned three CD4 naive, three CD4 memory, two CD8 naive and one CD8 memory plate to each donor. Overall study findings and caveats: Clonotypes shared by all four donors outscored non-shared clonotypes in generation probability.

The CDR3 length is 15 residues. Germline CDR1 reads SGHRS; CDR2 reads YFSETQ. V was trimmed by 0 bases and J by 6 bases, leaving 13 bases between them. Profiled with immunoSEQ multiplex PCR; TCRdb holds only in-frame clones, not every one. This table holds 850,000 to 1,200,000 clones, about 76% found once. HIV-negative, healthy adults without recent acute infections or vaccinations were the donors. Note on this clone: The antigen remains unidentified.

The sample comprised memory CD4+ T cells sorted from blood. Subset indicated: CD45RA-negative fraction. V gene TRBV5-1 combines with J gene TRBJ1-5; D may be TRBD1 (6 bases). The sequence was obtained from a man between 18 and 35 years old in good health. CDR3 sequence reads: CASSLAGGPGQPQHF. CDR3 sequence (DNA): TGCGCCAGCAGCTTGGCTGGGGGGCCTGGTCAGCCCCAGCATTTT. Complete variable domain (other parts from reference TRBV5-1 and TRBJ1-5): KAGVTQTPRYLIKTRGQQVTLSCSPISGHRSVSWYQQTPGQGLQFLFEYFSETQRNKGNFPGRFSGRQFSNSRSEMNVSTLELGDSALYLCASSLAGGPGQPQHFGDGTRLSIL.